These 12 T cell receptor beta chains share one sample of origin, sequenced in a study of PD-1 blockade in classical Hodgkin lymphoma. Relapse after autologous stem cell transplantation occurred in every patient, and brentuximab vedotin exposure varied. The repertoire was sequenced with immunoSEQ multiplex PCR; TCRdb's copy has only in-frame clones and lacks some. The sample consists of around 150,000 clones, 78% of them appearing once. The source was peripheral blood mononuclear cells (PBMCs), collected before the second cycle of nivolumab. The receptors were gathered from a human donor with classical Hodgkin lymphoma.

V usage is TRBV19 and J usage is TRBJ1-1, with D possibly TRBD1 on 6 matching bases. Between the trimmed V and J ends, which lost 4 bases and 2 bases, there was a span of 14 bases. Germline V gene sequence: CDR1 LNHDA, CDR2 SQIVND (reference sequence). The CDR3 length is 15 residues. The CDR3 is CASSTSPDRNTEAFF. The CDR3 DNA reads as TGTGCCAGTAGTACTTCCCCGGACAGAAACACTGAAGCTTTCTTT. Together with reference TRBV19 and TRBJ1-1, the CDR3 gives the full variable domain: DGGITQSPKYLFRKEGQNVTLSCEQNLNHDAMYWYRQDPGQGLRLIYYSQIVNDFQKGDIAEGYSVSREKKESFPLTVTSAQKNPTAFYLCASSTSPDRNTEAFFGQGTRLTVV.

This clone came up a few times. The chain couples TRBV9 to TRBJ1-6; no reliable D call. V shed 0 bases and J shed 7 bases, with 8 bases lying between them. In germline, CDR1 is SGDLS, CDR2 YYNGEE. The CDR3 is made up of 14 amino acids. The CDR3 nucleotides are TGTGCCAGCAGCGTAGTTGGCGAAAATTCACCCCTCCACTTT. Residues: CASSVVGENSPLHF.

DNA of the CDR3: TGTGCCAGCAGCCCGACGGGAGTGCAAGAGACCCAGTACTTC. Amino acid sequence: CASSPTGVQETQYF. This chain uses TRBV7-9 with TRBJ2-5; D might be TRBD2 (6 bases). The germline V gene encodes CDR1 SEHNR and CDR2 FQNEAQ (reference sequence). This CDR3 has 14 amino acids. V shed 5 bases and J shed 2 bases, with 12 bases lying between them.

V gene TRBV4-1 combines with J gene TRBJ2-3; 8 bases agree with TRBD1. The CDR3 runs 16 residues. Germline V gene data show CDR1 as MGHRA and CDR2 as YSYEKL. V dropped 4 bases and J dropped 8; count of bases not matched to a gene: 14. The CDR3 loop reads CASSPTPGTGGLTQYF. CDR3 sequence (DNA): TGCGCCAGCAGCCCAACTCCCGGGACAGGAGGTCTTACGCAGTATTTT.

A note on this clone: The same CDR3 arises from other DNA sequences in this sample as well. CDR3 nucleotide sequence: TGCGCCAGCAGCTTGGACCGGAATGAAAAACTGTTTTTT. This encodes CASSLDRNEKLFF. The chain carries TRBV5-1 and TRBJ1-4; D is uncertain. Germline-derived CDR1 and CDR2 are SGHRS and YFSETQ. The CDR3 sequence is 13 residues long. With 0 bases removed from V and 5 bases from J, the gap between germline ends came to 5 bases.

As to this clone: Distinct nucleotide sequences in the sample also encode this CDR3. This chain uses TRBV11-1 with TRBJ2-7; tentatively, D is TRBD2 (6 bases). Germline CDR1 reads SGHAT; CDR2 reads FQDESV (reference sequence). The CDR3 has 14 amino acids. The ends were cut back, 2 bases at V and 7 bases at J, with 15 bases in the middle. CDR3: CASSLWRAVGEQYF. CDR3 bases: TGTGCCAGCAGCTTATGGAGGGCCGTCGGGGAGCAGTACTTC.

This rearrangement joins TRBV6-6 to TRBJ2-7; D ambiguous. V gave up 2 bases and J gave up 2 bases, with 7 bases separating them. Per germline, CDR1 MNHNY and CDR2 SVGAGI (reference sequence). This CDR3 comprises 13 residues. The CDR3 DNA sequence: TGTGCCAGCAGTTACGCCATAGCCTACGAGCAGTACTTC. Translation: CASSYAIAYEQYF.

V is TRBV7-9 and J is TRBJ2-1; 7 positions agree with TRBD2. The length of the CDR3 is 14 residues. The V and J ends lost 2 bases and 8 bases, in that order; junction bases with no gene match: 6. Germline CDR1 is SEHNR and CDR2 is FQNEAQ (reference sequence). The CDR3 here is CASSLLADEDEQFF. The CDR3 DNA reads TGTGCCAGCAGCTTACTAGCGGATGAGGATGAGCAGTTCTTC.

This sequence joins TRBV9 and TRBJ1-2; D possibly corresponds to TRBD1 (6 bases). This CDR3 is 17 amino acids long. V was trimmed by 4 bases and J by 0 bases, leaving 19 bases between them. Germline lookup yields CDR1 SGDLS and CDR2 YYNGEE. The CDR3 sequence: CASSMGQFPHSNYGYTF. CDR3 sequence (DNA): TGTGCCAGCAGCATGGGACAATTCCCCCACTCTAACTATGGCTACACCTTC.

The chain carries TRBV5-1 and TRBJ1-2; 7 bases match TRBD1. J was trimmed by 6 bases and V by 1 base; bases with no gene match: 6. Germline V gene sequence: CDR1 SGHRS, CDR2 YFSETQ. This CDR3 has 14 amino acids. The CDR3 is CASSLRTGADGYTF. CDR3 DNA sequence: TGCGCCAGCAGCTTGCGCACAGGGGCGGATGGCTACACCTTC.

The chain has TRBV28 and TRBJ1-1; D might be TRBD1 (5 bases). The CDR3 runs 16 residues. V lost 2 bases to trimming and J lost 1 base, with 14 bases between them. Germline V CDR1 and CDR2: MDHEN, SYDVKM. The CDR3 sequence is CASSLVAGSGNTEAFF. As DNA, the CDR3 is TGTGCCAGCAGTTTAGTGGCAGGGTCTGGGAACACTGAAGCTTTCTTT.

V usage is TRBV7-2 and J usage is TRBJ1-1, with no clear D. The CDR3 totals 15 residues. V dropped 1 base and J dropped 1 base, with 10 bases sitting between them. In germline, CDR1 is SGHTA, CDR2 FQGNSA. The CDR3 is CASSLGGWANTEAFF. In DNA, the CDR3 is TGTGCCAGCAGCTTAGGAGGATGGGCGAACACTGAAGCTTTCTTT.